This T cell receptor beta chain was recorded in a study of cytomegalovirus exposure and HLA in healthy donors. Whole-study context: Earlier results showed roughly 120 million unique TCR beta sequences derived from some 190 million T cells.

V dropped 4 bases and J dropped 8; count of bases not matched to a gene: 7. CDR1 and CDR2 from the germline V gene are SGHAT and FQNNGV. The CDR3 totals 15 residues. With 60 Vbeta and 13 Jbeta primers, the PCR was carried out. TCRdb keeps only in-frame clones here, not all; method: immunoSEQ multiplex PCR. The sample yields 190,000 or so clones, of which the top ten take up 0.74%. In regard to this clone: Its antigen remains unidentified.

General study results and limits: It was only CMV serostatus that was available as immune exposure information. Later work associated 16,951 TCR beta sequences with HLA alleles at 0.05 false discovery rate. Earlier analysis looked at TCR beta V segments, and most were productive about 87% or about 30% of the time.

The origin of this receptor is a boy aged 10-17 years in good health and CMV-seronegative. This rearrangement joins TRBV11-2 to TRBJ1-4; TRBD1 aligns across 10 bases. The specimen sequenced was PBMCs. This CDR3 reads CASSSRTGGIEKLFF. DNA of the CDR3: TGTGCCAGCAGCTCAAGGACAGGGGGAATAGAAAAACTGTTTTTT.